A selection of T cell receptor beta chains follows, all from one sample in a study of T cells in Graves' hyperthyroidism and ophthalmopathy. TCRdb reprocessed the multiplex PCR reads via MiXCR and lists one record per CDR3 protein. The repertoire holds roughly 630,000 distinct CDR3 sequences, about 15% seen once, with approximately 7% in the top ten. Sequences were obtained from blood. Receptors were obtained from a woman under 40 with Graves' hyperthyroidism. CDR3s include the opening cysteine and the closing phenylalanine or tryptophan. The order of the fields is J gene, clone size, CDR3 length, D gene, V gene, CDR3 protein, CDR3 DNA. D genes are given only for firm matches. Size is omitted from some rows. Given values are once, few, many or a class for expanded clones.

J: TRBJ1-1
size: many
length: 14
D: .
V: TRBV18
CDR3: CASSPPSKNTEAFF
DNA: TGTGCCAGCTCACCACCGTCCAAGAACACTGAAGCTTTCTTT

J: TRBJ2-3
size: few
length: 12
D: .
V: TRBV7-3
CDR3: CASSPNADTQYF
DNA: TGTGCCAGCAGCCCAAATGCAGATACGCAGTATTTT

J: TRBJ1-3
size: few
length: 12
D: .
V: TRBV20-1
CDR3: CSANRVANTIYF
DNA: TGCAGTGCCAACAGGGTGGCAAACACCATATATTTT

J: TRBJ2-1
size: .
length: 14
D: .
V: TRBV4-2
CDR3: CASSHRPDSNEQFF
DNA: TGTGCCAGCAGCCATCGCCCGGACAGCAATGAGCAGTTCTTC

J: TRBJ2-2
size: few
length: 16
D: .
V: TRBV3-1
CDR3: CASSQPFQVNTGELFF
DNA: TGTGCCAGCAGCCAGCCTTTTCAGGTCAACACCGGGGAGCTGTTTTTT

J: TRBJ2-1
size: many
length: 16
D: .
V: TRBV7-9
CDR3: CASSSDREAGWNEQFF
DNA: TGTGCCAGCAGCTCCGACAGGGAGGCGGGGTGGAATGAGCAGTTCTTC

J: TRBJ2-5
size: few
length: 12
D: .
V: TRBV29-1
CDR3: CSVGAAQETQYF
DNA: TGCAGCGTTGGAGCGGCGCAAGAGACCCAGTACTTC

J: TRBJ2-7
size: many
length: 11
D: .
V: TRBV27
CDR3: CASSWGREQYF
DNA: TGTGCCAGCAGTTGGGGTCGCGAGCAGTACTTC

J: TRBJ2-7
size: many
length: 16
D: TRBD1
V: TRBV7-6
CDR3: CASSLGAGGVPYEQYF
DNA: TGTGCCAGCAGCTTAGGGGCAGGGGGCGTCCCCTACGAGCAGTACTTC

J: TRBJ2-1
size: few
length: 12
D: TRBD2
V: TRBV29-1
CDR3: CSVERLAGVPVF
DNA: TGCAGCGTTGAACGGCTAGCGGGAGTTCCTGTCTTC

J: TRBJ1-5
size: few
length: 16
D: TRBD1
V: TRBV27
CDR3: CASSRGTEIFSQPQHF
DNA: TGTGCCAGCAGCCGGGGGACAGAAATCTTTAGTCAGCCCCAGCATTTT

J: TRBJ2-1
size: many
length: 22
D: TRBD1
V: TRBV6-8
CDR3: CASSFLHYPGTGPPRTRDEQFF
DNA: TGTGCCAGCAGTTTCCTTCATTACCCCGGGACAGGACCACCACGGACACGCGATGAGCAGTTCTTC

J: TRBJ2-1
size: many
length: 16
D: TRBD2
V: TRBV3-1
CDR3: CASSHSSGTPGDEQFF
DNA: TGTGCCAGCAGCCATTCTAGCGGGACCCCGGGGGATGAGCAGTTCTTC

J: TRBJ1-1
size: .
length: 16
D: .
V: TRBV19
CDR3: CASSIDGRGGRTEAFF
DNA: TGTGCCAGTAGTATAGACGGGAGGGGGGGGCGGACTGAAGCTTTCTTT

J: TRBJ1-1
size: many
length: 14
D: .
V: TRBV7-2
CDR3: CASSLEWRDTEAFF
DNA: TGTGCCAGCAGCTTAGAGTGGAGGGACACTGAAGCTTTCTTT

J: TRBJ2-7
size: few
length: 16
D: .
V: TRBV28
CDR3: CASSLRLISRPYEQYF
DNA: TGTGCCAGCAGTTTAAGGTTAATTAGCCGACCCTACGAGCAGTACTTC

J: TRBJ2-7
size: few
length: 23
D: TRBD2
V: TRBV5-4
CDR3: CASSDDRDMPGLAGGLTTYEQYF
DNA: TGTGCCAGCAGCGACGACCGGGACATGCCGGGACTAGCGGGAGGTCTGACTACCTACGAGCAGTACTTC

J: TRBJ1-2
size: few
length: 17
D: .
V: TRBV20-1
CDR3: CSARGLESGQDNYGYTF
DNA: TGCAGTGCTAGAGGTTTAGAGTCGGGACAAGATAACTATGGCTACACCTTC

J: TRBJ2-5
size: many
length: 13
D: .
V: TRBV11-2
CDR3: CASSFGGEETQYF
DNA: TGTGCCAGCAGCTTTGGGGGAGAAGAGACCCAGTACTTC

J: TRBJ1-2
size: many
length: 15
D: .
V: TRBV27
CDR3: CASSFNPSRESGYTF
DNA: TGTGCCAGCAGCTTCAACCCGAGCAGGGAGAGCGGCTACACCTTC

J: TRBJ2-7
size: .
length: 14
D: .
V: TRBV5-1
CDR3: CASKIDFFSYEQYF
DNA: TGCGCCAGTAAAATCGACTTTTTTTCCTACGAGCAGTACTTC

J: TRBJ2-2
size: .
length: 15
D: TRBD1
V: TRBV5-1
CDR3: CASATGQANTGELFF
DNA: TGCGCCAGCGCTACGGGACAGGCGAACACCGGGGAGCTGTTTTTT

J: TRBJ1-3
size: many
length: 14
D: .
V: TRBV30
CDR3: CAWSMGSSGNTIYF
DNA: TGTGCCTGGAGTATGGGGAGCTCTGGAAACACCATATATTTT

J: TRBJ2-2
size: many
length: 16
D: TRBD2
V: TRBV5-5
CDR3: CASSLRLAATGGELFF
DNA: TGTGCCAGCAGCCTGAGACTAGCGGCTACCGGAGGGGAGCTGTTTTTT

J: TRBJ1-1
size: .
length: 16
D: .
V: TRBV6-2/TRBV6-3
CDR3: CASSYIGGRMNTEAFF
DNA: TGTGCCAGCAGTTACATCGGGGGGCGAATGAACACTGAAGCTTTCTTT

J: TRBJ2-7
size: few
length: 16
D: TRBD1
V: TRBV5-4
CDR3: CASSLDAGTGLNEQYF
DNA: TGTGCCAGCAGCTTGGATGCGGGGACAGGGTTGAACGAGCAGTACTTC

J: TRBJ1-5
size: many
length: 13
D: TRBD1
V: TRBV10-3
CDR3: CAIRDRGGQPQHF
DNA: TGTGCCATCAGGGACAGGGGTGGACAGCCCCAGCATTTT

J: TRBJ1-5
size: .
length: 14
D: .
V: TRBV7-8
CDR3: CASSPPGFNQPQHF
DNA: TGTGCCAGCAGCCCACCGGGATTCAATCAGCCCCAGCATTTT

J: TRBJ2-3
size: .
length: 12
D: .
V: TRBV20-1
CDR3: CSGRSGADTQYF
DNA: TGCAGTGGGCGCTCTGGGGCAGATACGCAGTATTTT

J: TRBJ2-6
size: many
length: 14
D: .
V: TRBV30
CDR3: CAWASGSGANVLTF
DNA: TGTGCCTGGGCCTCAGGGTCTGGGGCCAACGTCCTGACTTTC

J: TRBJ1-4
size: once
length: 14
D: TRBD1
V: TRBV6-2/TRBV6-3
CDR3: CASSWGTGNEKLFF
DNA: TGTGCCAGCAGTTGGGGGACAGGGAATGAAAAACTGTTTTTT

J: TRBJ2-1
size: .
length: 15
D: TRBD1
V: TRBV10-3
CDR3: CAINVPGQGKDEQFF
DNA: TGTGCCATCAATGTACCGGGACAGGGGAAGGATGAGCAGTTCTTC

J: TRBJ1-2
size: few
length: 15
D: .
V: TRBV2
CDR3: CASSPDVTRAYGYTF
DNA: TGTGCCAGCAGTCCTGATGTGACCCGGGCATATGGCTACACCTTC

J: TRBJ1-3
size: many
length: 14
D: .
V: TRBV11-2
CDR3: CASSLFRSGNTIYF
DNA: TGTGCCAGCAGCTTATTCCGCTCTGGAAACACCATATATTTT

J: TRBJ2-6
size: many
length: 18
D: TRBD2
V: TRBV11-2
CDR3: CASSFRLAGNSGANVLTF
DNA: TGTGCCAGCAGCTTCCGACTAGCGGGAAACTCTGGGGCCAACGTCCTGACTTTC

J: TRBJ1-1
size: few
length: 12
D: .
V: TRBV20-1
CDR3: CSARDGGSEAFF
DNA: TGCAGTGCTAGAGATGGTGGTTCTGAAGCTTTCTTT

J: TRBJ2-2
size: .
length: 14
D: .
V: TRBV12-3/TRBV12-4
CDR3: CAISPGPETGELFF
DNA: TGTGCCATCAGCCCGGGGCCGGAGACCGGGGAGCTGTTTTTT

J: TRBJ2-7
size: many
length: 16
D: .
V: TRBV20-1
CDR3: CSARDRIPQHSYEQYF
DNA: TGCAGTGCTAGAGATCGCATCCCCCAACACTCCTACGAGCAGTACTTC

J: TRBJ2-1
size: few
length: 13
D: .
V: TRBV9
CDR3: CASSVVPRGEQFF
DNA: TGTGCCAGCAGCGTAGTACCCAGAGGTGAGCAGTTCTTC

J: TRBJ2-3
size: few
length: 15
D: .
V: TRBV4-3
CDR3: CASSQLLGSTDTQYF
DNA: TGCGCCAGCAGCCAATTGTTGGGGAGCACAGATACGCAGTATTTT

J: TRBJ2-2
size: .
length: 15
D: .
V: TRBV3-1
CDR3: CASSQGRTVGGELFF
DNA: TGTGCCAGCAGCCAAGGGCGGACGGTAGGCGGGGAGCTGTTTTTT